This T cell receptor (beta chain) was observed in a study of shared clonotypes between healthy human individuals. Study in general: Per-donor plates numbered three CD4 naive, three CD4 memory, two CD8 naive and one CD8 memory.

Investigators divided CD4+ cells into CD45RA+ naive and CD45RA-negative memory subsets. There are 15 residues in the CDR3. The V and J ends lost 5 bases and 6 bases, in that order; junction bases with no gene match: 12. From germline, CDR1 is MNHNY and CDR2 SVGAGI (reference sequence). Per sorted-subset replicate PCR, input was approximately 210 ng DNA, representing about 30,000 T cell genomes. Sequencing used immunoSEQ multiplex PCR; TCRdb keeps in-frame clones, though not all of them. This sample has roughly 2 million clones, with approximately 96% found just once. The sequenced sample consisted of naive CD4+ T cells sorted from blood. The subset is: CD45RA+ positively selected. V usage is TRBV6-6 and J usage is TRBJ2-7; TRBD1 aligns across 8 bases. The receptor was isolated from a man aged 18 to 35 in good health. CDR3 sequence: CASSPGQAPSGEQYF. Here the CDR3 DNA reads TGTGCCAGCAGTCCGGGACAGGCCCCATCTGGCGAGCAGTACTTC.